A single TCR beta chain is shown here with its context. CDR1 is MRHNA and CDR2 is SNTAGT in the germline V gene. Between the trimmed V and J ends, which lost 6 bases and 7 bases, there was a span of 6 bases. CDR3 length: 11 amino acids. This sample is drawn from a study of blood T cell repertoires in COVID-19. Some clones are missing from TCRdb's copy, which holds only in-frame ones; the method was immunoSEQ multiplex PCR. The table includes some 250,000 clones, around nine tenths detected once. Residents of over 20 US areas, aged about 18 to 89 years, made up the participants. What the recovered Cohort 3 donors had was two negative PCRs, clearance, or symptom resolution.

The sample taken for sequencing was PBMCs or T cells enriched from blood (not recorded which). The source is a man between 40 and 49 years old who had recovered from COVID-19. The rearrangement joins TRBV6-4 to TRBJ2-2, with a weak D call TRBD2 (5 bases). The CDR3 DNA follows: TGTGCCAGCAGCGGAGGCGGGGAGCTGTTTTTT. Protein: CASSGGGELFF.